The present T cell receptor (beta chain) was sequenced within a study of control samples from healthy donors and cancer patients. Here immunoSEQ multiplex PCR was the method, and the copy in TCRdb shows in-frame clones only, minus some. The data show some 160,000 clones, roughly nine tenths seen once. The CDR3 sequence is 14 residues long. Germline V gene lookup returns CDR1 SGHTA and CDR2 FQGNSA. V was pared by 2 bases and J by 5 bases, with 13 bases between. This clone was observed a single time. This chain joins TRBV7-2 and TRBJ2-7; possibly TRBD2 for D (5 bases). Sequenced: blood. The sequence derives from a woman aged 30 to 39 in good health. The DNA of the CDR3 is TGTGCCAGCAGCTTAAGGGTAGCGACGAACGAGCAGTACTTC. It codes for CASSLRVATNEQYF.